This T cell receptor (beta chain) appears in the sequencing data of a study of T cell responses to AZD1222 COVID-19 vaccine. Some clones are missing from TCRdb's copy, which holds only in-frame ones; the method was immunoSEQ multiplex PCR. The profile shows roughly 100,000 clones, 91% of them singletons. Trimming cost V 3 bases and J 7 bases; bases outside gene matches: 2. In germline, CDR1 is SGHVS, CDR2 FQNEAQ. The CDR3 totals 13 residues. This receptor was obtained from an adult who received the AZD1222 COVID-19 vaccine. The chain recombines TRBV7-8 with TRBJ2-1; 8 bases line up with TRBD1. This material consisted of peripheral blood, taken 28 days after the second AZD1222 dose. In DNA, the CDR3 is TGTGCCAGCAGCTTTCACAGGGGGAATGAGCAGTTCTTC. Encoded protein: CASSFHRGNEQFF.